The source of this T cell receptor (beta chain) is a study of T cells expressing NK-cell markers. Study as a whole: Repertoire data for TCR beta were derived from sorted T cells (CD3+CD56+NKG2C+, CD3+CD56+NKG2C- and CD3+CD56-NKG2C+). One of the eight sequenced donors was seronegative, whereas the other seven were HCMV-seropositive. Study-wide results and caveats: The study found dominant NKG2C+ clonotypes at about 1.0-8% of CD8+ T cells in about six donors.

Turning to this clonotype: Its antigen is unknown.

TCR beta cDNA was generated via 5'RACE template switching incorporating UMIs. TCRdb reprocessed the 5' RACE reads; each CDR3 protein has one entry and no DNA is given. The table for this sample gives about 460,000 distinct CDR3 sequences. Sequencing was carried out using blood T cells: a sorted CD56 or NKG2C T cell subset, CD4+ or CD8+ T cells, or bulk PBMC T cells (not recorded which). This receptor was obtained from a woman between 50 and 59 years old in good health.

CDR3 sequence reads: CASTRDRATEAFF. The chain couples TRBV19 to TRBJ1-1; TCRdb returns TRBD1, unconfirmable since there is no DNA. The CDR3 has 13 amino acids. Germline V lookup: CDR1 LNHDA, CDR2 SQIVND (reference sequence).